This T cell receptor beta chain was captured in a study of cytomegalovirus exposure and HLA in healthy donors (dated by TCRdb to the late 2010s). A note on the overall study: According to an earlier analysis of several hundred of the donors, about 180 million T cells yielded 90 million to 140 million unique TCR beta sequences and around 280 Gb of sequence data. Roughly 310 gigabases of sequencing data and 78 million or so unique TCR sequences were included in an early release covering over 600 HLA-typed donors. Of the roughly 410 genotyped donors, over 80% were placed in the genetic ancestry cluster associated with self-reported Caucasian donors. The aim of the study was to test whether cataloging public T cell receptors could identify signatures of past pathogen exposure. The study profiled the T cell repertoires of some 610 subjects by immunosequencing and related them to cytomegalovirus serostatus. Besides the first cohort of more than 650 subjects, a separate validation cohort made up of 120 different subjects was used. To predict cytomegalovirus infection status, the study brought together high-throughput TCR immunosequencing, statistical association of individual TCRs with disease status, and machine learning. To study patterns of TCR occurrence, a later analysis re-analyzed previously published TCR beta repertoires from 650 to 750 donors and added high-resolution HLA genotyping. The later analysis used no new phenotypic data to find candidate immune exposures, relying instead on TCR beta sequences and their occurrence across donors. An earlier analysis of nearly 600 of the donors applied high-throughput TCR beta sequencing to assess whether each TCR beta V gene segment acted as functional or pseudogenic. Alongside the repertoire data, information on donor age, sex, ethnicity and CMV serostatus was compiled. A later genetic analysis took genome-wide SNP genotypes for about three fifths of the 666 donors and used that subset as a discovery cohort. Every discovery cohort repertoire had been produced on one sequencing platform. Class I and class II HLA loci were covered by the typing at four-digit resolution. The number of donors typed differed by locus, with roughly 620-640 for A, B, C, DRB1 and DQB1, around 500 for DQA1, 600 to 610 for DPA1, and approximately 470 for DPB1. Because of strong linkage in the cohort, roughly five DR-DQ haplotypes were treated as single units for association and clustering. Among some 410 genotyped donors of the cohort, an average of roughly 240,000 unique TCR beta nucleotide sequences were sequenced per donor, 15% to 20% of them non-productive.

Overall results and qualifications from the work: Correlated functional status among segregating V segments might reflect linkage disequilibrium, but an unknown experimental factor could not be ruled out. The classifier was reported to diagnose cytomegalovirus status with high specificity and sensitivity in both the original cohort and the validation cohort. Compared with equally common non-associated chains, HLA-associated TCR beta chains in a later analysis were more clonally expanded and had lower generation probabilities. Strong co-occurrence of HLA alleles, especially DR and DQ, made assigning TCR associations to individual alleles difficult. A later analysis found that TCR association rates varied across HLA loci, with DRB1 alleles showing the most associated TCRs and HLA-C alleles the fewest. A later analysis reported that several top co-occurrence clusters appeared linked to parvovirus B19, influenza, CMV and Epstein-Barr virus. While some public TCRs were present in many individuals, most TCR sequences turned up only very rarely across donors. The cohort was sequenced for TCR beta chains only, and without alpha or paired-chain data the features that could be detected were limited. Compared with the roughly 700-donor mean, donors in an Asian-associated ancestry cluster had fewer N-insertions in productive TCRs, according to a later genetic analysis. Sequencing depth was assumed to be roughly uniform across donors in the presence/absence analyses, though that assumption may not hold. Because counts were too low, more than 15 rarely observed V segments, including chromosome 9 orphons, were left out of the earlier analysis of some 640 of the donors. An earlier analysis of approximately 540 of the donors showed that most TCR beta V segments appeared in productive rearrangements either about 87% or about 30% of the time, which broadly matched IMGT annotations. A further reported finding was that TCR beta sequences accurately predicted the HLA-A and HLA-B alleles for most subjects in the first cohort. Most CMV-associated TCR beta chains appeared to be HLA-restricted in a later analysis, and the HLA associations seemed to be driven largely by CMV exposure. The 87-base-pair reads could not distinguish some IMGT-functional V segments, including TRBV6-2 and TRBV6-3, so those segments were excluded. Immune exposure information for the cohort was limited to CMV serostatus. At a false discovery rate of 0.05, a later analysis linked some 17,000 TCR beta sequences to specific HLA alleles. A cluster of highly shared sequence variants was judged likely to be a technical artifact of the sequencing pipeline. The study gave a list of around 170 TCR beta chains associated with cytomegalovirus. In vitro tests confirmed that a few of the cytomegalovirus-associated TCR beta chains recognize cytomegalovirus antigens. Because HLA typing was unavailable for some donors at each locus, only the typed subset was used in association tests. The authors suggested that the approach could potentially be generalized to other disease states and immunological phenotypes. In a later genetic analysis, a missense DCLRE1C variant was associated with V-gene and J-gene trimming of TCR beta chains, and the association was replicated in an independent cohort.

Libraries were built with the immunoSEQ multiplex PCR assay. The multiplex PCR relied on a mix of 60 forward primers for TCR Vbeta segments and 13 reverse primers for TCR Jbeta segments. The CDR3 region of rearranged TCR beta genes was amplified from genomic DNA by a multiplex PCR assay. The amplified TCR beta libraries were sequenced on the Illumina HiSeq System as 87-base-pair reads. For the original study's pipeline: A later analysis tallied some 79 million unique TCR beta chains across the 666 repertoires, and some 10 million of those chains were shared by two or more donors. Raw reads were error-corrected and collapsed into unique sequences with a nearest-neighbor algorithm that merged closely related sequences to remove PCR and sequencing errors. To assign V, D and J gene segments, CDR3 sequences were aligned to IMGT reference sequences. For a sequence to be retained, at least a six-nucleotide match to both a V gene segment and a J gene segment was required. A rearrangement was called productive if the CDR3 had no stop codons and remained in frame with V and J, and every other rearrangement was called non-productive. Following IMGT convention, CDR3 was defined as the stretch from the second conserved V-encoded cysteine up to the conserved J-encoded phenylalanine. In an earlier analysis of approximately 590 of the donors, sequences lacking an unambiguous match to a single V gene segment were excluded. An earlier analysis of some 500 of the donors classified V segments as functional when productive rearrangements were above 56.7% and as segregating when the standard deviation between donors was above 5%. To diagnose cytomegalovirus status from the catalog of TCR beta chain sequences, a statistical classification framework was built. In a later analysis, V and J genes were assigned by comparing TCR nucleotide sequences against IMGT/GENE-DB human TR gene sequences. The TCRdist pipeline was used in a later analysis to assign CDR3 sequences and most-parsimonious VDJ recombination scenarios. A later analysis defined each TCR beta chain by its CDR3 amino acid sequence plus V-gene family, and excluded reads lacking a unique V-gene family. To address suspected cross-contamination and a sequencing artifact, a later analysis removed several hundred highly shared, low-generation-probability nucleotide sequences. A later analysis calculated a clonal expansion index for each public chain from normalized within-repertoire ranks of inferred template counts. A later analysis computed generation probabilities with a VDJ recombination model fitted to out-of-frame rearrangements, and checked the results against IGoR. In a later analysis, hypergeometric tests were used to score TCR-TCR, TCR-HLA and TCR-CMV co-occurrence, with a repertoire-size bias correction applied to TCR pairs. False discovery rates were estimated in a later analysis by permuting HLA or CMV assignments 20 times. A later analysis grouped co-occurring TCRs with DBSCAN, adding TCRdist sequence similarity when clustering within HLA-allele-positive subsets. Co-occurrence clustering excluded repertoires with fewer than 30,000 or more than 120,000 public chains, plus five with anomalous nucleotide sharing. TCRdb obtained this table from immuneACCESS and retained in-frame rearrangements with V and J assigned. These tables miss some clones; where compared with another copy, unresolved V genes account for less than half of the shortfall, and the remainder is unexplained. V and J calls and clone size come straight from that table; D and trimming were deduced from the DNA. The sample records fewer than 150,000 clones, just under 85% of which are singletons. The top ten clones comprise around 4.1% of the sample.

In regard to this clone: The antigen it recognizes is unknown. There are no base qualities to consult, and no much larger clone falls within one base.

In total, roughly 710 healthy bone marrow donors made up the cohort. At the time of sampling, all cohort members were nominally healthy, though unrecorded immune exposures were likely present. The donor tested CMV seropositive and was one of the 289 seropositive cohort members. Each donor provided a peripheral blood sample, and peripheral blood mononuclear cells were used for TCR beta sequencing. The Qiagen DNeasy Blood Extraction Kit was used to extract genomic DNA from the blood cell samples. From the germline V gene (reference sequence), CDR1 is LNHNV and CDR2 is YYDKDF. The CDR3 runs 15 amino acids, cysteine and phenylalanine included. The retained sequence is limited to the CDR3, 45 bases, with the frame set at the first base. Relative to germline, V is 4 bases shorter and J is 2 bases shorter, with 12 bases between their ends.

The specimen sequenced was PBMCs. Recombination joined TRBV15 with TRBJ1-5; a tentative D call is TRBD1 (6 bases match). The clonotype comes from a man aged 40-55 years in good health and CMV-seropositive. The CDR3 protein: CATSKTGLGNQPQHF. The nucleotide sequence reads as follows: TGTGCCACCAGCAAAACAGGGTTAGGCAATCAGCCCCAGCATTTT.